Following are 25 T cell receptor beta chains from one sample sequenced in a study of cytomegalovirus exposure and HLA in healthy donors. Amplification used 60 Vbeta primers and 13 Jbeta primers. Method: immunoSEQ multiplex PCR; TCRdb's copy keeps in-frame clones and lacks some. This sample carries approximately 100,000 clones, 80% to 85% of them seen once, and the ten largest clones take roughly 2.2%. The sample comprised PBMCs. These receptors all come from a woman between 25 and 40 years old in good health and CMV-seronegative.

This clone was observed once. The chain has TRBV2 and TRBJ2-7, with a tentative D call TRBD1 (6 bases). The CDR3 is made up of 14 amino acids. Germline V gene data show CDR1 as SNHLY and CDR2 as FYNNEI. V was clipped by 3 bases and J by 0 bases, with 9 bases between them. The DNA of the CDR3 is TGTGCCAGCAGTGAGCAGGGGATCTCCTACGAGCAGTACTTC. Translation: CASSEQGISYEQYF.

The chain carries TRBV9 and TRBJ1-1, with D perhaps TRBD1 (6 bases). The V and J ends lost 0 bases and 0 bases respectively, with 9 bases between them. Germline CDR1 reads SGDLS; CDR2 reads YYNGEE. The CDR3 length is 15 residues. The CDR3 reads CASSVEGVVNTEAFF. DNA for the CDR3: TGTGCCAGCAGCGTAGAGGGGGTTGTGAACACTGAAGCTTTCTTT.

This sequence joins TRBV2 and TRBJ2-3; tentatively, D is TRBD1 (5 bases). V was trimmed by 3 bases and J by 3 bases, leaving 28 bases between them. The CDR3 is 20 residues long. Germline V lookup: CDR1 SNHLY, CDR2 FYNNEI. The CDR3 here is CASSDANVPARDEWTDTQYF. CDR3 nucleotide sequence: TGTGCCAGCAGTGACGCCAACGTCCCCGCCAGGGATGAGTGGACAGATACGCAGTATTTT.

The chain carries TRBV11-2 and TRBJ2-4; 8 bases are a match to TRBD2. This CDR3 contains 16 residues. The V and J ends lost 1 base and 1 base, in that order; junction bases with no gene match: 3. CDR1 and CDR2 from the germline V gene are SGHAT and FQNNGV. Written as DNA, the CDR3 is TGTGCCAGCAGCTTAGCCGGGGGGGCGGCCAAAAACATTCAGTACTTC. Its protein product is CASSLAGGAAKNIQYF.

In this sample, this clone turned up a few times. The CDR3 is CASSPTGPSTEAFF. The CDR3 DNA sequence: TGTGCCAGCAGCCCTACAGGGCCTTCCACTGAAGCTTTCTTT. The rearrangement uses TRBV7-9 and TRBJ1-1; tentative D call: TRBD1 (6 bases). The germline CDR1 and CDR2 sequences are SEHNR and FQNEAQ (reference sequence). Trimming removed 5 bases at V and 4 bases at J, with 14 bases between. The length of the CDR3 is 14 residues.

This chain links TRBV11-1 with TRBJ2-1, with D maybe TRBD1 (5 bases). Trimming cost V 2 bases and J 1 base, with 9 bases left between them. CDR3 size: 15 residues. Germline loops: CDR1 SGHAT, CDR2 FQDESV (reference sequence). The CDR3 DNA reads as TGTGCCAGCAGCTTATTAAGGGGTTCCTACAATGAGCAGTTCTTC. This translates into CASSLLRGSYNEQFF. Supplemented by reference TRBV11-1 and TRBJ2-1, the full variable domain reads EAEVAQSPRYKITEKSQAVAFWCDPISGHATLYWYRQILGQGPELLVQFQDESVVDDSQLPKDRFSAERLKGVDSTLKIQPAELGDSAMYLCASSLLRGSYNEQFFGPGTRLTVL.

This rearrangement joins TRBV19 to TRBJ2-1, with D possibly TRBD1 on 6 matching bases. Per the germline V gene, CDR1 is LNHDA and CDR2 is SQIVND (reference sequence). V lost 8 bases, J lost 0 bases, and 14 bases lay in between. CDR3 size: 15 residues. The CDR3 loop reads CASYDTGSSYNEQFF. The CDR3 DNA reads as TGTGCCAGTTACGACACAGGGAGCTCCTACAATGAGCAGTTCTTC.

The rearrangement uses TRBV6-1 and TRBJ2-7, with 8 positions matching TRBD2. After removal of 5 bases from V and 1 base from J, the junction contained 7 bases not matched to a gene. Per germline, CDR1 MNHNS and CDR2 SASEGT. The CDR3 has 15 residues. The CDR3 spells CASSPLVAGSYEQYF. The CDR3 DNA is TGTGCCAGCAGTCCCTTGGTAGCGGGATCCTACGAGCAGTACTTC.

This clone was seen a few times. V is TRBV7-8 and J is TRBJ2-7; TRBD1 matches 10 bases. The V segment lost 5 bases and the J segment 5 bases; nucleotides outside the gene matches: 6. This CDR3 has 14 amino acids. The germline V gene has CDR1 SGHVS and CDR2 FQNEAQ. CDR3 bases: TGTGCCAGCAGCGGGGGACAGGGGACCAACGAGCAGTACTTC. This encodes CASSGGQGTNEQYF. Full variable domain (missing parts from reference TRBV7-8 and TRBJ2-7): GAGVSQSPRYKVAKRGQDVALRCDPISGHVSLFWYQQALGQGPEFLTYFQNEAQLDKSGLPSDRFFAERPEGSVSTLKIQRTQQEDSAVYLCASSGGQGTNEQYFGPGTRLTVT.

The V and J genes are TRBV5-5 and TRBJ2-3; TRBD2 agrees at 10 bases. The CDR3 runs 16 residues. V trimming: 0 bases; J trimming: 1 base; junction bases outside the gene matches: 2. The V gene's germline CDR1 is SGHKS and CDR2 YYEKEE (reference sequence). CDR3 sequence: CASSLELAGGTDTQYF. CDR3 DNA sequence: TGTGCCAGCAGCTTGGAGCTAGCGGGAGGCACAGATACGCAGTATTTT.

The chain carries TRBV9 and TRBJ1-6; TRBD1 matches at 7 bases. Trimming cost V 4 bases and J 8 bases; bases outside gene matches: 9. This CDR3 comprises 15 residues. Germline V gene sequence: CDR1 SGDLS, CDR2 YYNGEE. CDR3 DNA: TGTGCCAGCAGCTCTAGGACAGGTCCTGATTCACCCCTCCACTTT. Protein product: CASSSRTGPDSPLHF. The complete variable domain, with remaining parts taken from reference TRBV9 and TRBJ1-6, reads DSGVTQTPKHLITATGQRVTLRCSPRSGDLSVYWYQQSLDQGLQFLIQYYNGEERAKGNILERFSAQQFPDLHSELNLSSLELGDSALYFCASSSRTGPDSPLHFGNGTRLTVT.

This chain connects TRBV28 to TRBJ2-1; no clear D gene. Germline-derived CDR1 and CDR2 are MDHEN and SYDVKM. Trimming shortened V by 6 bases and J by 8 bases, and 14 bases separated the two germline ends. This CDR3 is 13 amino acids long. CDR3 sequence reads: CASSPPLADEQFF. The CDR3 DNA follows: TGTGCCAGCAGCCCACCCTTAGCCGATGAGCAGTTCTTC.

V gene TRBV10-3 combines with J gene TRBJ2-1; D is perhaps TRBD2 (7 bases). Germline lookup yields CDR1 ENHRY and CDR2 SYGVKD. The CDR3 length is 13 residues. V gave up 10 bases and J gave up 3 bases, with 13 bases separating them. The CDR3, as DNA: TGTGCCACCAGGGGCGGGAGCTACAATGAGCAGTTCTTC. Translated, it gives CATRGGSYNEQFF.

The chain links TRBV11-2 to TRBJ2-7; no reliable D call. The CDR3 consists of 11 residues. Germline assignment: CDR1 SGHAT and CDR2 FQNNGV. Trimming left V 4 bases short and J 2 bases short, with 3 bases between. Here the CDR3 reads CASSSTYEQYF. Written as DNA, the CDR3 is TGTGCCAGCAGCTCCACCTACGAGCAGTACTTC. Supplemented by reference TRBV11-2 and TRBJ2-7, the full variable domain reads EAGVAQSPRYKIIEKRQSVAFWCNPISGHATLYWYQQILGQGPKLLIQFQNNGVVDDSQLPKDRFSAERLKGVDSTLKIQPAKLEDSAVYLCASSSTYEQYFGPGTRLTVT.

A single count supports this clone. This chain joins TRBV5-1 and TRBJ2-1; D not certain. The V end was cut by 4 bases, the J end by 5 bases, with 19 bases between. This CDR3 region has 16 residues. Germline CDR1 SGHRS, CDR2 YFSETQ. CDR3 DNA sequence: TGCGCCAGCAGCCAGACTCGCACCCGGTTCGACAATGAGCAGTTCTTC. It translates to CASSQTRTRFDNEQFF.

The CDR3 spells CASSYRGHLNFYTF. The CDR3 coding sequence is TGTGCCAGCAGTTACCGGGGACACTTAAACTTCTACACCTTC. The chain uses TRBV6-5 and TRBJ1-2; possible D gene TRBD1, 6 bases. Germline CDR1 reads MNHEY; CDR2 reads SVGAGI. Trimming cost V 2 bases and J 10 bases, with 17 bases left between them. The CDR3 has 14 residues.

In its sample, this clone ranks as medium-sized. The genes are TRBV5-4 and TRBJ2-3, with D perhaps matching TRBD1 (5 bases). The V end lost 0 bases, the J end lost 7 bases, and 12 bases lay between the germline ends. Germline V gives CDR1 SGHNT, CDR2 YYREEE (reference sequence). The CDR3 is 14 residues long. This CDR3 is CASSLGHWTNTQYF. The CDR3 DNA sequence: TGTGCCAGCAGCTTGGGACATTGGACAAATACGCAGTATTTT.

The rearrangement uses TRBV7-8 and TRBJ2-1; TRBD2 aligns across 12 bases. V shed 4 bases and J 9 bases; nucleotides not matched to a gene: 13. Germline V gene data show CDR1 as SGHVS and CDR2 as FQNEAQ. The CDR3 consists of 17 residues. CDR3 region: CASSSTSGRAGAGEQFF. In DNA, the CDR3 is TGTGCCAGCAGCTCGACTAGCGGGAGAGCAGGGGCGGGTGAGCAGTTCTTC.

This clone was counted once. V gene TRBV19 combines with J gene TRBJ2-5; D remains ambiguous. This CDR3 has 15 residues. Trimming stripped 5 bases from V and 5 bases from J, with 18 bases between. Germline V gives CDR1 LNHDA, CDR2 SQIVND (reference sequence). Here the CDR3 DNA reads TGTGCCAGTAGTGTCGGCCTCGTCGACACGGAGACCCAGTACTTC. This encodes CASSVGLVDTETQYF.

The CDR3 region is CASSSGGLATGELFF. CDR3 nucleotide sequence: TGTGCCAGCAGCTCAGGGGGACTAGCGACCGGGGAGCTGTTTTTT. The rearrangement joins TRBV28 to TRBJ2-2, with 10 bases aligning to TRBD2. V lost 6 bases to trimming and J lost 5 bases; unmatched junction nucleotides: 6. This CDR3 contains 15 residues. Germline CDR1 is MDHEN and CDR2 is SYDVKM.

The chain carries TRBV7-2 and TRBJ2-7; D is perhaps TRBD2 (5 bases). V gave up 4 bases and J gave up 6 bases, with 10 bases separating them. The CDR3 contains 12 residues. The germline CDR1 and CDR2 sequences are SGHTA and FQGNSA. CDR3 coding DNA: TGTGCCAGCAGCTCCCGGGGTGGCGAGCAGTACTTC. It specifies CASSSRGGEQYF. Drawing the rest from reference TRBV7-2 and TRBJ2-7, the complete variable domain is GAGVSQSPSNKVTEKGKDVELRCDPISGHTALYWYRQSLGQGLEFLIYFQGNSAPDKSGLPSDRFSAERTGGSVSTLTIQRTQQEDSAVYLCASSSRGGEQYFGPGTRLTVT.

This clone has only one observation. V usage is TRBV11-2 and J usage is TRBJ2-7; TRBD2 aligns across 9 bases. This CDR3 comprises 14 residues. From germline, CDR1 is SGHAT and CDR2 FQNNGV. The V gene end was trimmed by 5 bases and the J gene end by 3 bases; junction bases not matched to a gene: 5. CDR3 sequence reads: CASSLGLAGYEQYF. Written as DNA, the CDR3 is TGTGCCAGCAGCCTGGGACTAGCCGGCTACGAGCAGTACTTC.

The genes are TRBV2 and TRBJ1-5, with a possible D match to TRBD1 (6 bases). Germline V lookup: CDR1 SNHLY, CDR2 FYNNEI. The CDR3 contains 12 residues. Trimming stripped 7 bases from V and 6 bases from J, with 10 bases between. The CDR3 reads CASTGAGQPQHF. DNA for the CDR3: TGTGCCAGCACAGGGGCCGGTCAGCCCCAGCATTTT.

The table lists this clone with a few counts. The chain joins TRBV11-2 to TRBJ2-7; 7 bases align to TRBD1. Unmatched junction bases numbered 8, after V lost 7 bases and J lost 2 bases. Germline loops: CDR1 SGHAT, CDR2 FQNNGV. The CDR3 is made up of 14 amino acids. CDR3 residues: CASTPDRVAYEQYF. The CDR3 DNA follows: TGTGCCAGCACCCCAGACAGGGTAGCCTACGAGCAGTACTTC.

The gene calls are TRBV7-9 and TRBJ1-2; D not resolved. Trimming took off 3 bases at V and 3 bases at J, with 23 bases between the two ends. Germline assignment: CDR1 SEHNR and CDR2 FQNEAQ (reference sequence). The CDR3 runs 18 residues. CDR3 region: CASSFGRKGGELDYGYTF. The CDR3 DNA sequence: TGTGCCAGCAGCTTTGGGAGGAAAGGCGGGGAACTTGACTATGGCTACACCTTC. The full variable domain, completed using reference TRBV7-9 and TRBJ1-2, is DTGVSQNPRHKITKRGQNVTFRCDPISEHNRLYWYRQTLGQGPEFLTYFQNEAQLEKSRLLSDRFSAERPKGSFSTLEIQRTEQGDSAMYLCASSFGRKGGELDYGYTFGSGTRLTVV.